A selection of T cell receptor beta chains follows, all from one sample in a study of spatial heterogeneity in lung cancer. TCRdb re-called the 5' RACE reads with MiXCR, one entry per CDR3 protein. The sample holds about 1,100 distinct CDR3 sequences, around a fifth seen once. This specimen consisted of lung tumor tissue, obtained at surgery. These receptors all stem from a male donor with early-stage non-small cell lung cancer. Both conserved end residues are part of each CDR3. A D gene is named only where the DNA matches it firmly. The size of a clone is reported for some rows only, either as once, few or many, or as a class for expanded clones.

-	TRBV27	16	TRBJ2-4	large	CASSAGPQGYKNIQYF	TGTGCCAGCAGTGCGGGACCCCAAGGGTACAAAAACATTCAGTACTTC
-	TRBV9	15	TRBJ2-3	medium-sized	CASSVGTVSTDTQYF	TGTGCCAGCAGCGTAGGCACGGTCAGCACAGATACGCAGTATTTT
-	TRBV5-6	13	TRBJ2-5	medium-sized	CASSLDSRRTQYF	TGTGCCAGCAGCTTGGACAGTCGGCGAACCCAGTACTTC
-	TRBV6-1	14	TRBJ2-7	-	CASSVAFLLYEQYF	TGTGCCAGCAGTGTGGCTTTCTTACTCTACGAGCAGTACTTC
-	TRBV12-3/TRBV12-4	12	TRBJ2-1	-	CASRPGMGVQFF	TGTGCCAGCAGGCCGGGGATGGGGGTGCAGTTCTTC
TRBD1	TRBV27	19	TRBJ1-6	few	CASSLAPGQGASDNSPLHF	TGTGCCAGCAGTTTAGCCCCGGGACAGGGGGCCTCAGATAATTCACCCCTCCACTTT
TRBD1	TRBV7-8	17	TRBJ1-1	medium-sized	CASSLRAGGGWDTEVFF	TGTGCCAGCAGCTTAAGGGCAGGGGGCGGATGGGACACTGAAGTTTTCTTT
TRBD1	TRBV5-1	14	TRBJ2-1	-	CASSFRTGGNEQFF	TGCGCCAGCAGCTTCCGGACAGGGGGCAATGAGCAGTTCTTC
-	TRBV7-2	16	TRBJ1-5	-	CASSLVSGGGNQPQHF	TGTGCCAGCAGCTTAGTTTCGGGAGGGGGTAATCAGCCCCAGCATTTT
-	TRBV5-1	14	TRBJ2-3	large	CASSFPTGGDTQYF	TGCGCCAGCAGCTTTCCCACCGGAGGAGATACGCAGTATTTT
-	TRBV7-9	11	TRBJ2-2	-	CASSPGLELFF	TGTGCCAGCAGCCCAGGGTTGGAGCTGTTTTTT
TRBD2	TRBV6-2/TRBV6-3	18	TRBJ2-3	-	CASSYFRLATRRADTQYF	TGTGCCAGCAGTTACTTCCGACTAGCGACACGGAGGGCAGATACGCAGTATTTT
TRBD2	TRBV10-3	18	TRBJ2-1	-	CAIKGGFESSGSRNEQFF	TGTGCCATCAAGGGGGGTTTTGAGAGTAGCGGGAGTCGCAATGAGCAGTTCTTC
TRBD1	TRBV6-5	15	TRBJ2-7	large	CASSLGQGYRKEQYF	TGTGCCAGCAGCCTAGGACAGGGCTATCGGAAAGAGCAGTACTTC
TRBD1	TRBV7-6	15	TRBJ1-2	-	CASSLDGQGRGGYTF	TGTGCCAGCAGCTTAGACGGACAGGGAAGAGGAGGCTACACCTTC
-	TRBV20-1	14	TRBJ2-7	-	CSARDGLDLAEQYF	TGCAGTGCTAGAGATGGTCTAGACTTAGCCGAGCAGTACTTC
-	TRBV10-3	14	TRBJ2-7	-	CAISENGAGSEQYF	TGTGCCATCAGTGAGAACGGCGCGGGAAGCGAGCAGTACTTC
-	TRBV14	16	TRBJ1-5	medium-sized	CASSQEFRGRGQPQHF	TGTGCCAGCAGCCAAGAATTTAGGGGCAGGGGTCAGCCCCAGCATTTT
-	TRBV20-1	13	TRBJ2-7	few	CSAASSAEYEQYF	TGCAGTGCCGCATCCTCGGCGGAGTACGAGCAGTACTTC
-	TRBV9	15	TRBJ1-1	-	CASSLKGSSNTEAFF	TGTGCCAGCAGTTTGAAGGGGAGTTCGAACACTGAAGCTTTCTTT
-	TRBV5-1	17	TRBJ1-3	-	CASSLAGVQGAGNTIYF	TGCGCCAGCAGCTTGGCCGGAGTACAGGGAGCTGGAAACACCATATATTTT
-	TRBV6-5	15	TRBJ1-5	medium-sized	CASSYSGGPNQPQHF	TGTGCCAGCAGTTACTCAGGGGGGCCCAATCAGCCCCAGCATTTT
-	TRBV10-3	14	TRBJ2-2	-	CAISESSYTGELFF	TGTGCCATCAGTGAGTCAAGCTACACCGGGGAGCTGTTTTTT
-	TRBV20-1	11	TRBJ1-2	-	CSAREGWDFPF	TGCAGTGCTAGAGAAGGCTGGGACTTCCCCTTC
-	TRBV3-1	13	TRBJ2-1	hyperexpanded	CASSHLGTNEQFF	TGTGCCAGCAGCCATCTAGGTACCAATGAGCAGTTCTTC
TRBD2	TRBV7-8	18	TRBJ2-2	-	CASSFPFLAGADTGELFF	TGTGCCAGCAGCTTTCCCTTTCTAGCGGGAGCTGACACCGGGGAGCTGTTTTTT
TRBD1	TRBV19	12	TRBJ1-2	large	CASRDRGFGYTF	TGTGCCAGCCGAGACAGGGGCTTTGGCTACACCTTC
TRBD2	TRBV7-2	15	TRBJ2-1	large	CASSFSGGARNEQFF	TGTGCCAGCAGCTTTAGCGGGGGGGCCCGGAATGAGCAGTTCTTC
TRBD1	TRBV7-3	18	TRBJ1-5	few	CASSPRSPGTGNNQPQHF	TGTGCCAGCAGCCCAAGGTCCCCCGGGACAGGGAACAATCAGCCCCAGCATTTT
-	TRBV11-1	15	TRBJ1-6	medium-sized	CASSRGTHTGSPLHF	TGTGCCAGCAGCCGGGGAACACATACCGGCTCACCCCTCCACTTT